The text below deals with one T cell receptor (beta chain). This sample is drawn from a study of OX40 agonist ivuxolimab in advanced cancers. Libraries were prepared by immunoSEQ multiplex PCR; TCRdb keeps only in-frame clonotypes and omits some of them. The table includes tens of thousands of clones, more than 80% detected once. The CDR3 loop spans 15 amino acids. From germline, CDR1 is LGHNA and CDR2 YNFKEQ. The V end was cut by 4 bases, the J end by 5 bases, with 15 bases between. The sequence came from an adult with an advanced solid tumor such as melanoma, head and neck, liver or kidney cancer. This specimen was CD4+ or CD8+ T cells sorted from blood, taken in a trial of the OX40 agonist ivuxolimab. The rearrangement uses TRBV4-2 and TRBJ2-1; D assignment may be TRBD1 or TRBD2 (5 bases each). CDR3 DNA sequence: TGTGCCAGCAGCCCCCGTGGGGGTGAAGACAATGAGCAGTTCTTC. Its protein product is CASSPRGGEDNEQFF.